This is a list of T cell receptor beta chains from one sample in a study of T-cell reconstitution after alpha-beta-depleted transplantation in children. A single record per CDR3 protein comes from TCRdb applying MiXCR to the PCR reads. Among about 510,000 distinct CDR3 sequences listed, over 10% were seen once. The specimen comprised PBMCs, mostly from graft donor cells, sampled 180 days after TCRalphabeta/CD19-depleted stem cell transplant. The origin of the receptors is a female patient under 10 years old who had a stem cell transplant for aplastic anemia, so the T cells may come from the graft donor. Each CDR3 is given with its conserved first and last residue. A D gene is named only where the DNA matches it firmly. A row's size may be missing; if present it is once, few, many or a size class.

d_gene	abundance	j_gene	v_gene	CDR3nt	CDR3aa
TRBD2	.	TRBJ2-3	TRBV27	TGTGCCAGCAGTTTATCGTCTCCGGGACTAGCGGGAATCGATACGCAGTATTTT	CASSLSSPGLAGIDTQYF
TRBD2	many	TRBJ2-1	TRBV12-3/TRBV12-4	TGTGCCAGCAGTCCCCTAGCGGGAGGTGAGCAGTTCTTC	CASSPLAGGEQFF
TRBD1	many	TRBJ1-5	TRBV20-1	TGCAGTGCTGGACAGGGTACGGCTCAGCCCCAGCATTTT	CSAGQGTAQPQHF
.	few	TRBJ1-5	TRBV3-1	TGTGCCAGCAGCCCCGACGGGAGACGCAATCAGCCCCAGCATTTT	CASSPDGRRNQPQHF
.	few	TRBJ1-3	TRBV9	TGTGCCAGCAGCCCCACAGGGCCCCGAAACACCATATATTTT	CASSPTGPRNTIYF
TRBD1	many	TRBJ2-7	TRBV6-5	TGTGCCAGCAGTCCGGGACAGGGGAGAGAGCAGTACTTC	CASSPGQGREQYF
.	.	TRBJ1-2	TRBV7-2	TGTGCCAGCAGCCCGTCGGCGAGGGGCTACACCTTC	CASSPSARGYTF
.	.	TRBJ1-1	TRBV10-3	TGTGCCATCAGTGACCGCGGGGGGGGAAGGTCTGAAGCTTTCTTT	CAISDRGGGRSEAFF
TRBD2	many	TRBJ2-1	TRBV6-5	TGTGCCAGCAGTTATCGACTAGCGGGAGGCTGGGAGCAGTTCTTC	CASSYRLAGGWEQFF
.	many	TRBJ1-5	TRBV6-2/TRBV6-3	TGTGCCAGCAGTTTGGATGACATCGTCACGCATAGCAATCAGCCCCAGCATTTT	CASSLDDIVTHSNQPQHF
.	many	TRBJ2-3	TRBV7-2	TGTGCCAGCAGCTCCCCCGGGCGGCCCCGAGATACGCAGTATTTT	CASSSPGRPRDTQYF
.	few	TRBJ2-5	TRBV20-1	TGCAGTGCTTTAGCGGGGGACAGGGAGACCCAGTACTTC	CSALAGDRETQYF
.	few	TRBJ1-3	TRBV7-8	TGTGCCAGCAGCTGGGCCGGGGGCAATGGAAACACCATATATTTT	CASSWAGGNGNTIYF
.	few	TRBJ2-1	TRBV15	TGTGCCACCAGCAGTATCAGAGATGAGCAGTTCTTC	CATSSIRDEQFF
.	few	TRBJ2-5	TRBV27	TGTGCCAGCAGTTTTGGAGACGAGGGCGAGACCCAGTACTTC	CASSFGDEGETQYF
TRBD1	.	TRBJ1-5	TRBV29-1	TGCAGCGCCTCCGGGACAGGAAGGAATCAGCCCCAGCATTTT	CSASGTGRNQPQHF
.	few	TRBJ2-3	TRBV5-8	TGTGCCAGCAGCTTGGAACGGCCCCCAGATACGCAGTATTTT	CASSLERPPDTQYF
.	.	TRBJ2-2	TRBV10-3	TGTGCCATCAGTGACCCCGGGGAGCTGTTTTTT	CAISDPGELFF
.	many	TRBJ1-2	TRBV28	TGTGCCAGCAGTTTAAAGGGGGGTAACTATGGCTACACCTTC	CASSLKGGNYGYTF
.	few	TRBJ1-1	TRBV7-2	TGTGCCAGCAGCTTAGGACAGTCACCTGAAGCTTTCTTT	CASSLGQSPEAFF
.	.	TRBJ1-4	TRBV9	TGTGCCAGCAGCCCCACCGGGCACGGCGAAAAACTGTTTTTT	CASSPTGHGEKLFF
.	few	TRBJ2-1	TRBV5-8	TGTGCCAGTGGGTACTCCTACAATGAGCAGTTCTTC	CASGYSYNEQFF
TRBD1	few	TRBJ2-2	TRBV7-6	TGTGCCAGCAGCTTAGTTGCAGGGGGAACCGGGGAGCTGTTTTTT	CASSLVAGGTGELFF
.	many	TRBJ2-2	TRBV5-1	TGCGCCAGCAAGGAGGGTAACACCGGGGAGCTGTTTTTT	CASKEGNTGELFF
.	many	TRBJ2-4	TRBV20-1	TGCAGTACCGACTGGGAAAACATTCAGTACTTC	CSTDWENIQYF
.	.	TRBJ2-3	TRBV5-4	TGTGCCCGCAGCTTGGGCCTAGCACCAGATACGCAGTATTTT	CARSLGLAPDTQYF
.	.	TRBJ2-5	TRBV20-1	TGCAGTGCTAGAGCATGGAGCCAAGAGACCCAGTACTTC	CSARAWSQETQYF
.	.	TRBJ1-4	TRBV7-2	TGTGCCAGCAGTCCGGGCCCTCTGCGGGAAAAACTGTTTTTT	CASSPGPLREKLFF
.	few	TRBJ2-6	TRBV29-1	TGCAGCGTTGCTGGACGTCAGGGCTACTCTGGGGCCAACGTCCTGACTTTC	CSVAGRQGYSGANVLTF
.	.	TRBJ1-5	TRBV6-2/TRBV6-3	TGTGCCAGCAGTTTCCCGACAACGAGCAATCGGCCCCAGCATTTT	CASSFPTTSNRPQHF
TRBD2	.	TRBJ2-5	TRBV9	TGTGCCAGCAGCTTCACACGGGGACTAGCGGGTGAAGAGACCCAGTACTTC	CASSFTRGLAGEETQYF
TRBD2	few	TRBJ2-4	TRBV19	TGTGCCAGTAGTATACGGACCGATAGCGGGAGGGCCAGGAACATTCAGTACTTC	CASSIRTDSGRARNIQYF
.	few	TRBJ2-5	TRBV4-3	TGCGCCAGCAGCCAAGATCGAGGCAGACAAGAGACCCAGTACTTC	CASSQDRGRQETQYF
.	.	TRBJ1-3	TRBV29-1	TGCAGCGTGCGGCCGGGGACTGGAAACACCATATATTTT	CSVRPGTGNTIYF
.	.	TRBJ2-2	TRBV12-3/TRBV12-4	TGTGCCGCCAAATGGCCCGGAACCGGGGAGCTGTTTTTT	CAAKWPGTGELFF
TRBD2	many	TRBJ2-3	TRBV24-1	TGTGCCACCAGTGACCCCATCCCTAGCGGGGGTAACCAGGATACGCAGTATTTT	CATSDPIPSGGNQDTQYF
.	.	TRBJ1-1	TRBV29-1	TGCAGCGTTGAAGAAGGTGTGTCCCCACACATACCCCCACACAGGTGGGACACTGAAGCTTTCTTT	CSVEEGVSPHIPPHRWDTEAFF
.	few	TRBJ2-1	TRBV7-2	TGTGCCAGCAGCCCCCCCGGAGCGAAAAGATCCAATGAGCAGTTCTTC	CASSPPGAKRSNEQFF
TRBD1	few	TRBJ1-1	TRBV20-1	TGCAGTGCCAAGGACAGGCGGGTAATGAACACTGAAGCTTTCTTT	CSAKDRRVMNTEAFF
.	few	TRBJ2-1	TRBV20-1	TGCAGTGCTTCCACAAGGGGAAATGAGCAGTTCTTC	CSASTRGNEQFF
.	few	TRBJ1-5	TRBV7-9	TGTGCCAGCAGCTTAAGCAGGGGTCGCGCTCAGCCCCAGCATTTT	CASSLSRGRAQPQHF
.	.	TRBJ1-5	TRBV28	TGTGCCAGCATCTGTTTGGTACAGGCCCATCAGCCCCAGCATTTT	CASICLVQAHQPQHF
TRBD2	few	TRBJ2-1	TRBV4-1	TGCGCCAGCAGCCAAGACCGACTAGCGGGGGGGAATGAGCAGTTCTTC	CASSQDRLAGGNEQFF
.	.	TRBJ1-1	TRBV10-2	TGCGCCAGCAGTTCGCGGGGGGTCAGGCACACTGAAGCTTTCTTT	CASSSRGVRHTEAFF